The T cell receptor beta chain described here comes from a study of TIL therapy for anti-PD-1-resistant metastatic lung cancer. Study-wide findings and caveats: The cohort had more treatment-naive, never-smoker and oncogene-addicted patients than typical.

Regarding time point: pre-treatment sample, taken before nivolumab and TIL therapy. This was the immunoSEQ v3 assay. The repertoire was sequenced with immunoSEQ multiplex PCR; TCRdb's copy has only in-frame clones and lacks some. The repertoire includes about 60,000 clones, roughly two thirds of them detected once, and around 6.6% sits in the top ten. A word on this clone: Its specificity is unknown.

The germline gives CDR1 SQVTM, CDR2 ANQGSEA. The CDR3 consists of 14 residues. Trimming shortened V by 4 bases and J by 5 bases, and 17 bases separated the two germline ends. Sequencing was performed on blood, taken at baseline. This sequence originates from a person between 25 and 79 years old with non-small cell lung cancer. The V and J genes are TRBV29-1 and TRBJ1-2; weak D call: TRBD1 (5 bases). The CDR3 loop is CSVAGQGWLYGYTF. The CDR3 nucleotides are TGCAGCGTTGCGGGGCAGGGTTGGTTATATGGCTACACCTTC. The full variable domain, completed using reference TRBV29-1 and TRBJ1-2, is SAVISQKPSRDICQRGTSLTIQCQVDSQVTMMFWYRQQPGQSLTLIATANQGSEATYESGFVIDKFPISRPNLTFSTLTVSNMSPEDSSIYLCSVAGQGWLYGYTFGSGTRLTVV.